The T cell receptor (beta chain) under discussion was sequenced for a study of cytomegalovirus exposure and HLA in healthy donors. This clone was counted a few times. Its matching antigen is unknown. Study results and caveats: For most TCR beta V segments, an earlier analysis put the productive rate at about 90% or about 30% of the time. Accurate HLA-A and HLA-B prediction from TCR beta sequences was reported for most subjects. TCR beta chains associated with HLA were, in a later analysis, more clonally expanded than equally common others.

PCR involved 60 Vbeta and 13 Jbeta primers. Generated by immunoSEQ multiplex PCR, the TCRdb table keeps only in-frame clones and is missing some. This table has 100,000 to 150,000 clones, about 8.5% appearing once. J was trimmed by 5 bases and V by 6 bases; bases with no gene match: 9. The germline gives CDR1 MNHEY, CDR2 SVGAGI. The CDR3 is made up of 15 amino acids. Sequencing input: PBMCs. V is TRBV6-5 and J is TRBJ1-5; 8 bases match TRBD1. This TCR was sampled from a man aged 40-49 years in good health and CMV-seronegative. CDR3 sequence: CASRPGTGGYQPQHF. The CDR3 nucleotides are TGTGCCAGCAGACCCGGGACAGGAGGTTATCAGCCCCAGCATTTT.